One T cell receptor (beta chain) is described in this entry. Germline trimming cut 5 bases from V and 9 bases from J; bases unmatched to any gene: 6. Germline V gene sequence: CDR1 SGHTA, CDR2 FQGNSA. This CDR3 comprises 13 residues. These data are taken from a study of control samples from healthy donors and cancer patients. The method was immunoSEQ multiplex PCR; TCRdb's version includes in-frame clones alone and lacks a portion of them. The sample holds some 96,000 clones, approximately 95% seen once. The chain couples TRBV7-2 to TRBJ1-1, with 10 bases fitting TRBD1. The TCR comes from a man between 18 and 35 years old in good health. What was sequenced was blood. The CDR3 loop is CASSTRTGGKAFF. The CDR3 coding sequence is TGTGCCAGCAGCACCCGGACAGGGGGTAAAGCTTTCTTT.